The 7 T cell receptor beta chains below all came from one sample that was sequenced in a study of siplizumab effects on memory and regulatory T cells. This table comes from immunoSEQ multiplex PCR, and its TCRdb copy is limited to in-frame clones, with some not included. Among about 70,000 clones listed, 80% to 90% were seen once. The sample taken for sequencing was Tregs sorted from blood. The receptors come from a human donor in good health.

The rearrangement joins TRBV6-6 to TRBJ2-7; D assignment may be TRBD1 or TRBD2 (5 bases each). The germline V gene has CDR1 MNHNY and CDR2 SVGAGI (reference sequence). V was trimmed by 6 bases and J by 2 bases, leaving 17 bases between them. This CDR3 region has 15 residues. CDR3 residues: CASSFSWDGAYEQYF. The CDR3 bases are TGTGCCAGCAGCTTTAGTTGGGACGGAGCCTACGAGCAGTACTTC.

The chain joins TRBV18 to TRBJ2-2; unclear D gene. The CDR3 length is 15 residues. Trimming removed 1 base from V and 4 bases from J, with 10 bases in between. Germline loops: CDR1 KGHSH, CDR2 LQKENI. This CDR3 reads CASSPQETITGELFF. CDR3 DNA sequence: TGTGCCAGCTCACCACAAGAGACGATCACCGGGGAGCTGTTTTTT.

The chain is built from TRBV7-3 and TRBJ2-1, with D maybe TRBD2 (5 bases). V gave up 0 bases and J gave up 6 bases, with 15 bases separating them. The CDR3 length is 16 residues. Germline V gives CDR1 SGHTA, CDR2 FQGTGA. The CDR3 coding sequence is TGTGCCAGCAGCTTAACGAGGACTCCGGAACTCAATGAGCAGTTCTTC. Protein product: CASSLTRTPELNEQFF.

CDR3 in amino acids: CASSLVSAGGIVIYNEQFF. CDR3 coding DNA: TGTGCCAGCAGCTTAGTCTCAGCGGGAGGGATCGTGATCTACAATGAGCAGTTCTTC. The chain recombines TRBV7-9 with TRBJ2-1, with TRBD2 matching 10 bases. The germline CDR1 and CDR2 sequences are SEHNR and FQNEAQ (reference sequence). The junction had 12 bases not matched to a gene; V was cut back by 1 base and J by 3 bases. The CDR3 has 19 amino acids.

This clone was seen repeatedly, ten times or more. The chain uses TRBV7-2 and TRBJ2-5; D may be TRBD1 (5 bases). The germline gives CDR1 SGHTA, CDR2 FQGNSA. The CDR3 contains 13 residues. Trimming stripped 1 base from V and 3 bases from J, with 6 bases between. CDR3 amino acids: CASSLGQKETQYF. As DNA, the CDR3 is TGTGCCAGCAGCTTAGGACAGAAAGAGACCCAGTACTTC.

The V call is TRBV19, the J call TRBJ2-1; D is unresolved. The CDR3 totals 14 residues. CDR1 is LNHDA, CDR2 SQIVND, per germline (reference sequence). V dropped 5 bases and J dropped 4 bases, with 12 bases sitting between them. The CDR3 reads CASSGAEYYNEQFF. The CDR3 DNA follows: TGTGCCAGTAGTGGCGCCGAGTATTACAATGAGCAGTTCTTC.

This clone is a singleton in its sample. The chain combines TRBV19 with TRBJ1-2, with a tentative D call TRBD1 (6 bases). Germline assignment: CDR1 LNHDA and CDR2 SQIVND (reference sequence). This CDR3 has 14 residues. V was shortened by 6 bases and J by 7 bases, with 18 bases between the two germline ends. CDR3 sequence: CASRTGAGEGGYTF. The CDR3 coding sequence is TGTGCCAGTAGGACGGGGGCCGGGGAGGGTGGCTACACCTTC.